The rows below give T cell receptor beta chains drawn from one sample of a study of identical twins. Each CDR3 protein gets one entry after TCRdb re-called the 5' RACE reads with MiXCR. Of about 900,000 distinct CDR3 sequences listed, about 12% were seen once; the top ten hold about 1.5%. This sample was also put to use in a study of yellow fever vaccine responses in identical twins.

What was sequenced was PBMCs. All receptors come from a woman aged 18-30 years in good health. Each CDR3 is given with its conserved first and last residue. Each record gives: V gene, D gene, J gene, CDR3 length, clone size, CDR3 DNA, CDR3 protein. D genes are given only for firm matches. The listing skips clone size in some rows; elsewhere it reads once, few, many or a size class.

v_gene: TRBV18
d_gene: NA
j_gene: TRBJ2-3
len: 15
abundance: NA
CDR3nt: TGTGCCAGCTCCCCTCTCGGACAAAACACAGATACGCAGTATTTT
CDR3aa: CASSPLGQNTDTQYF

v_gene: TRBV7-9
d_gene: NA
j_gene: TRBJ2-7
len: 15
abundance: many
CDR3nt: TGTGCCAGCAGCCCCCCGGGGACTGCCCTCTACGAGCAGTACTTC
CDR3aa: CASSPPGTALYEQYF

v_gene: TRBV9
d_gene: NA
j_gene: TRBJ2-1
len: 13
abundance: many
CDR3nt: TGTGCCAGCAGCGTAGTGGGTGGGACTGAGCAGTTCTTC
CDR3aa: CASSVVGGTEQFF

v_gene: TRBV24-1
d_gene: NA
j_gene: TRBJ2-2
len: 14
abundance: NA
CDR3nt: TGTGCCACCAGTGACAACCCGAACACCGGGGAGCTGTTTTTT
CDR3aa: CATSDNPNTGELFF

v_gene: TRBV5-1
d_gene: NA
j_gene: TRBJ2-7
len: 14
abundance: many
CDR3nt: TGCGCCAGCAGCCCAGAGAGGGATGGGAACGAGCAGTACTTC
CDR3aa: CASSPERDGNEQYF

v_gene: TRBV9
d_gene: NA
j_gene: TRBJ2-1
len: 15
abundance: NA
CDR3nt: TGTGCCAGCAGCGTAGGGGGGGGCACCTACAATGAGCAGTTCTTC
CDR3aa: CASSVGGGTYNEQFF

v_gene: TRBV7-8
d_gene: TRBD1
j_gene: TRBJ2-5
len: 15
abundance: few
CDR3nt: TGTGCCAGCAGCGGTCCGGGACAGGGTAGGGAGACCCAGTACTTC
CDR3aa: CASSGPGQGRETQYF

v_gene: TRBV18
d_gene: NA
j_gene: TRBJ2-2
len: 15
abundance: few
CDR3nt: TGTGCCAGCTCCCAAGACAGGTTCAACACCGGGGAGCTGTTTTTT
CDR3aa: CASSQDRFNTGELFF

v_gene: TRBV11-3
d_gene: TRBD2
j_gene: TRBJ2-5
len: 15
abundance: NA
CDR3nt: TGTGCCAGCAGCTTCCTAGCGGACCACCAAGAGACCCAGTACTTC
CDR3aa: CASSFLADHQETQYF

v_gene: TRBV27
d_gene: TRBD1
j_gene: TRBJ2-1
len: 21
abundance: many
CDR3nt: TGTGCCAGCAGTTTAACAAGACAGGGGGGTACGGGGAGGGGATATTACAATGAGCAGTTCTTC
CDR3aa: CASSLTRQGGTGRGYYNEQFF

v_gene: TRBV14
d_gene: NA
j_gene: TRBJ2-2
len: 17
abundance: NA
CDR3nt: TGTGCCAGCAGCCCCGCCTCTGGGAGTGGAGGTACCGGGGAGCTGTTTTTT
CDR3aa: CASSPASGSGGTGELFF

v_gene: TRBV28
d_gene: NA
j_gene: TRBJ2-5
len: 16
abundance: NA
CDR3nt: TGTGCCAGCAGTTTACTCGGGAGTGGGGCCCAAGAGACCCAGTACTTC
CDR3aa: CASSLLGSGAQETQYF

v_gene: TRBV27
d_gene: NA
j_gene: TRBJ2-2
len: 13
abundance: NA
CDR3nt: TGTGCCAGCAGTTTATGGGGCAACGGGGAGCTGTTTTTT
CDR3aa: CASSLWGNGELFF

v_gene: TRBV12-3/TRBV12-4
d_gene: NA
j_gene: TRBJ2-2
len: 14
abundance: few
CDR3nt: TGTGCCAGCAGCCCCGGGGGGCGTGCCGGGGAGCTGTTTTTT
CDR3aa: CASSPGGRAGELFF

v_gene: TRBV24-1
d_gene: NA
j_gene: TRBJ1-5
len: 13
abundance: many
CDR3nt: TGTGCCACCAGTGTCGGTGGGGGTCAGCCCCAGCATTTT
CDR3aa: CATSVGGGQPQHF

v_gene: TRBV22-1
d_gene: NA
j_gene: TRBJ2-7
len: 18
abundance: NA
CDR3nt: TGTGCCTTCTGCCACGCTCAAAGGGGGCTAGCGGTAAGCTACGAGCAGTACTTC
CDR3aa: CAFCHAQRGLAVSYEQYF

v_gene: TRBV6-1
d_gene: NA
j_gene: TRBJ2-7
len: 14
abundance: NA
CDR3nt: TGTGCCAGCAGCCGCACCGGGATCCTCTACGAGCAGTACTTC
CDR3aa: CASSRTGILYEQYF

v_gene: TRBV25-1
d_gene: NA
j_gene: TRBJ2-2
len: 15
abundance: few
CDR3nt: TGTGCCAGCAGTGAGATTGGCCGACATACCGGGGAGCTGTTTTTT
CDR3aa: CASSEIGRHTGELFF

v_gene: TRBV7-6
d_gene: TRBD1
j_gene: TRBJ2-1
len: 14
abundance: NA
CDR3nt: TGTGCCAGCAGCCCGACAGGGAACTTCGGTGAGCAGTTCTTC
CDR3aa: CASSPTGNFGEQFF

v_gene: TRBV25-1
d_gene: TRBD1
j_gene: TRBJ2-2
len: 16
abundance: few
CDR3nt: TGTGCCAGCAGTGAATATCGGGACAGATACACCGGGGAGCTGTTTTTT
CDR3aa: CASSEYRDRYTGELFF

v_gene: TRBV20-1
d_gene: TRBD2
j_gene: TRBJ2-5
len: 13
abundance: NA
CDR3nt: TGCAGTGCTAGCCCTCTAGCGGATGAGACCCAGTACTTC
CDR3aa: CSASPLADETQYF

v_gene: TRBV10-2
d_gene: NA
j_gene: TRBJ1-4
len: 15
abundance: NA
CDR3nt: TGCGCCAGCAGTCGCCAGGGCGCGGTGGGTGAAAAACTGTTTTTT
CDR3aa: CASSRQGAVGEKLFF

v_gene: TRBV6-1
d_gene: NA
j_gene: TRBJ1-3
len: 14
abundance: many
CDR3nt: TGTGCCAGCTATTTGGGCGAAGGTGGAAACACCATATATTTT
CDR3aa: CASYLGEGGNTIYF

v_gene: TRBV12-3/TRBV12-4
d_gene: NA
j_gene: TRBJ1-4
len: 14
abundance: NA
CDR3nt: TGTGCCAGCAGCCTAGGGCAGGTATCGACTCGACTGTTTTTT
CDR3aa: CASSLGQVSTRLFF

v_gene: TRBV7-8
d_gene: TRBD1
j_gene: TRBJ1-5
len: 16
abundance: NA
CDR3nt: TGTGCCAGCAGCTTAGCACCCACAGGGGCGGATCAGCCCCAGCATTTT
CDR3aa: CASSLAPTGADQPQHF

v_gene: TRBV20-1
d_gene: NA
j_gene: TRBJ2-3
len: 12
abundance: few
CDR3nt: TGCAGTGCTTTGAATCCCACAGATACGCAGTATTTT
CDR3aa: CSALNPTDTQYF

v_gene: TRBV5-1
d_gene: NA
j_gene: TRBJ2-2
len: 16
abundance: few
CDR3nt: TGCGCCAGCAGCCCACTCCGGGACCCCTTCACCGGGGAGCTGTTTTTT
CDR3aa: CASSPLRDPFTGELFF

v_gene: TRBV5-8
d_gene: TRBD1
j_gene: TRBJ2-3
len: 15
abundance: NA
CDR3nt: TGTGCCAGCAGTACAGGGGGGAGACGTGGGGATACGCAGTATTTT
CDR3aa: CASSTGGRRGDTQYF

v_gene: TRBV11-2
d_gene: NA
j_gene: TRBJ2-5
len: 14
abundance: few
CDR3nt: TGTGCCAGCAGCAGGACTTTGGACCAAGAGACCCAGTACTTC
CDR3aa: CASSRTLDQETQYF

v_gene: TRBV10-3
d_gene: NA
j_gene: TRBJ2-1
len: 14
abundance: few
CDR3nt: TGTGCCATCAGGAGGGATGGATACGGGGATGAGCAGTTCTTC
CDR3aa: CAIRRDGYGDEQFF

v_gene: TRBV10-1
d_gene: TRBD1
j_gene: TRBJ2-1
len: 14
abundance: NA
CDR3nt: TGCGCCAGCAGTGCGGGACAGGGTTTTGGTGAGCAGTTCTTC
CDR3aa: CASSAGQGFGEQFF

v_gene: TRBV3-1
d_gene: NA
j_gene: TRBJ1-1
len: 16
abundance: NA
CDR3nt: TGTGCCAGCAGCCAAGATGCCACACTCCGGGGCACTGAAGCTTTCTTT
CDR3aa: CASSQDATLRGTEAFF

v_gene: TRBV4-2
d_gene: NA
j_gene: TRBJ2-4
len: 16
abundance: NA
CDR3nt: TGTGCCAGCAGCCATGCGGTGGAGCTAGGCAAAAACATTCAGTACTTC
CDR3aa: CASSHAVELGKNIQYF

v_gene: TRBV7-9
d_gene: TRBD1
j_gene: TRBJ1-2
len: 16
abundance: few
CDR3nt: TGTGCCAGCAGCTTAGAAGAGGGGGCGTTTTCCTATGGCTACACCTTC
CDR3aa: CASSLEEGAFSYGYTF

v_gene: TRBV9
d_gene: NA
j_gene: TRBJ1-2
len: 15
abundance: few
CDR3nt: TGTGCCAGCAGCGTAGACGGGGGGACTAACTATGGCTACACCTTC
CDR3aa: CASSVDGGTNYGYTF

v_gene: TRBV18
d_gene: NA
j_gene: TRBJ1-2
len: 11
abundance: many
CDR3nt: TGTGCCAGCTCACCATCGGACGGCTACACCTTC
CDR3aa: CASSPSDGYTF

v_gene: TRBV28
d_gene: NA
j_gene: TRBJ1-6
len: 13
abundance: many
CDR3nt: TGTGCCAGCAGTTTACGGGGGGAATCACCCCTCCACTTT
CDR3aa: CASSLRGESPLHF

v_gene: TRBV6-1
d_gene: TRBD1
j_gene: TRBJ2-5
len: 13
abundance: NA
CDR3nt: TGTGCCACCGGGGACAGGGTGGGAGAGACCCAGTACTTC
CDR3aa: CATGDRVGETQYF

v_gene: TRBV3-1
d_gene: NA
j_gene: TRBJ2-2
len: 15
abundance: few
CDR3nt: TGTGCCAGCAGCCTTAGACTGGATTACACCGGGGAGCTGTTTTTT
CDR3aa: CASSLRLDYTGELFF

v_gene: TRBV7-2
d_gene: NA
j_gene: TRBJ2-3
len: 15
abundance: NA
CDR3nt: TGTGCCAGCAGCTTAGTTTATGGTTCCACAGATACGCAGTATTTT
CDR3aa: CASSLVYGSTDTQYF

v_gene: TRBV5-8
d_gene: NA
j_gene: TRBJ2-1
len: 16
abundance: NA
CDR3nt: TGTGCGAGCAGCCTGGCCCACTGGGCCATGGGCAATGAGCAGTTCTTC
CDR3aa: CASSLAHWAMGNEQFF

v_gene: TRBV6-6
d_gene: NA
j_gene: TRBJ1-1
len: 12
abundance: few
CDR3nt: TGTGCCAGCAGTTACAGAAGTACGGAAGCTTTCTTT
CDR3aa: CASSYRSTEAFF

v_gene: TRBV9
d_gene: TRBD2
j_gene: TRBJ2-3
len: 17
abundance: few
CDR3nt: TGTGCCAGCAGTTCACACGACGGGAGGGCCCTCGGAGATACGCAGTATTTT
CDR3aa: CASSSHDGRALGDTQYF

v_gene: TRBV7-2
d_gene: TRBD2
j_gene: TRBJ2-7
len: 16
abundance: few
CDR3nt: TGTGCCAGCAGCTTAGCCGCTAGCGGGAGGTGGTACGAGCAGTACTTC
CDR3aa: CASSLAASGRWYEQYF

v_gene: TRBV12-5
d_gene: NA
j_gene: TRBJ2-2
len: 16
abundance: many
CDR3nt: TGTGCTAGTGGTTTGGCCGGGGGATTCTTCATCGGGGAGCTGTTTTTT
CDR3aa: CASGLAGGFFIGELFF

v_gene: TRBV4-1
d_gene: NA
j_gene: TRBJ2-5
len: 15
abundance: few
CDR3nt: TGCGCCAGCAGCCAAGACGTCGACAGACAAGAGACCCAGTACTTC
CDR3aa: CASSQDVDRQETQYF

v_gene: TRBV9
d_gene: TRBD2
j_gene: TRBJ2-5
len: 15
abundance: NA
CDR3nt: TGTGCCAGCAGCGTACGTAGCGGGGGACAAGAGACCCAGTACTTC
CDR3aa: CASSVRSGGQETQYF

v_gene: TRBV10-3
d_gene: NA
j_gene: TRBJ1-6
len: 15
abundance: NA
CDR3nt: TGTGCCTCGGGATTCGGCGCGTCCTATAATTCACCCCTCCACTTT
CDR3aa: CASGFGASYNSPLHF

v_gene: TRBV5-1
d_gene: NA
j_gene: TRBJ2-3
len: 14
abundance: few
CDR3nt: TGCGCCAGCGCCCCGCTAAAGGGCACAGATACGCAGTATTTT
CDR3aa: CASAPLKGTDTQYF

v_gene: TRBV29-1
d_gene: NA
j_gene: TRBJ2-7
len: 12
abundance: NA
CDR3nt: TGCAGCGTAGGGCAGGCGACCTCCGAGCAGTACTTC
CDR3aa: CSVGQATSEQYF

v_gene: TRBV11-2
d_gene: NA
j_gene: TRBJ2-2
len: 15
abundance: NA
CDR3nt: TGTGCCAGCAGCCCCCGGACTCTACCCACCGGGGAGCTGTTTTTT
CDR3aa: CASSPRTLPTGELFF

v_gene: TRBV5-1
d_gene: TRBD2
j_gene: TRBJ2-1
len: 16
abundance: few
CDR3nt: TGCGCCAGCAGCTTGACAGGACTAGCGGCAAACAATGAGCAGTTCTTC
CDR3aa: CASSLTGLAANNEQFF

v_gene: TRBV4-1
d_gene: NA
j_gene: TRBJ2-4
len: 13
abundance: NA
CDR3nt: TGCGCCAGCAGCCAAAGGGAAGAAGGCCCCAGGCACTTC
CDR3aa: CASSQREEGPRHF

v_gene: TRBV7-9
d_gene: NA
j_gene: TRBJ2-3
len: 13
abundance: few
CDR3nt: TGTGCCAGCAGCTTTATGGGTTGGGATACGCAGTATTTT
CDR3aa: CASSFMGWDTQYF